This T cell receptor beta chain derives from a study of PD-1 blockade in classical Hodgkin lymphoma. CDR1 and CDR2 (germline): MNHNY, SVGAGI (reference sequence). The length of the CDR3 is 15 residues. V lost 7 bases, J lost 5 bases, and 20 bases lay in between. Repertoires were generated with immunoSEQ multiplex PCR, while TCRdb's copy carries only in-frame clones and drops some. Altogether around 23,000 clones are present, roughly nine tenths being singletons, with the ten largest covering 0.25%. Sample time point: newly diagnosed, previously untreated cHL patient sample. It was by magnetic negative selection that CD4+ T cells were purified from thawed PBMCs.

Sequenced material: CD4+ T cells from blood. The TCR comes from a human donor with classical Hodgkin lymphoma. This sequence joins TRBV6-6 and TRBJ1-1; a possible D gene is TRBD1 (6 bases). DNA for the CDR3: TGTGCCAGCACCGACTCTAGGGGGGCTTGGACTGAAGCTTTCTTT. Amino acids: CASTDSRGAWTEAFF.